The T cell receptor (beta chain) under discussion was sequenced for a study of T cell responses to AZD1222 COVID-19 vaccine. CDR3 length: 16 residues. With 5 bases removed from V and 1 base from J, the gap between germline ends came to 17 bases. Germline CDR1 SNHLY, CDR2 FYNNEI. Sequenced by immunoSEQ multiplex PCR; TCRdb stores in-frame clones only, minus some. Altogether 13,000 or so clones are present, under 90% being singletons, with the ten largest covering about 40%. The sample was peripheral blood, taken 28 days after the second AZD1222 dose. This sequence joins TRBV2 and TRBJ1-1, with D unclear. This receptor was obtained from an adult who received the AZD1222 COVID-19 vaccine. The CDR3 sequence is CASSYSGRRSNTEAFF. The CDR3 nucleotides read TGTGCCAGCAGTTACTCCGGGAGACGGTCGAACACTGAAGCTTTCTTT.